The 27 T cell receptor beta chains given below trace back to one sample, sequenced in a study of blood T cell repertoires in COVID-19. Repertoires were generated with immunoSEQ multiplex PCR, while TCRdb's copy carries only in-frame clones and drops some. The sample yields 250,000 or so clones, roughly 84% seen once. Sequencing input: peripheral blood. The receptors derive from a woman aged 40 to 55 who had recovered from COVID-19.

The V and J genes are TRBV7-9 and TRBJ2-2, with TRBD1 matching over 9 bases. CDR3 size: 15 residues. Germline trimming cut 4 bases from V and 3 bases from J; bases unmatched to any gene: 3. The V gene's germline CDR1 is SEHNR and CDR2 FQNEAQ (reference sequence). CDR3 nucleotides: TGTGCCAGCAGCTCCACAGGGGGCGACACCGGGGAGCTGTTTTTT. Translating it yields CASSSTGGDTGELFF.

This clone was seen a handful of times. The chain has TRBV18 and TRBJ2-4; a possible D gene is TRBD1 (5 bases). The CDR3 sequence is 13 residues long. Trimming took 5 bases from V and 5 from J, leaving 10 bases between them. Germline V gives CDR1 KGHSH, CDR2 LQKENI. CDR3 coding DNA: TGTGCCAGCTCAAATACAGGCGAAAACATTCAGTACTTC. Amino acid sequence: CASSNTGENIQYF.

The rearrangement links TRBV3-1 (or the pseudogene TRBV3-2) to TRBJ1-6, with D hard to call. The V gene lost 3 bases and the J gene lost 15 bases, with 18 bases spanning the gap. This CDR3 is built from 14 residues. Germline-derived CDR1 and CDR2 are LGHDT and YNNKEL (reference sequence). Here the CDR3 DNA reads TGTGCCAGCAGCCAGGACGCCGGACTCGGAATCCTCCACTTT. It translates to CASSQDAGLGILHF.

In DNA, the CDR3 is TGTGCCACCAGGGGTGGGGGGGGGCTAGGAGGCAATCAGCCCCAGCATTTT. This translates into CATRGGGGLGGNQPQHF. The chain links TRBV15 to TRBJ1-5; TRBD1 might be the D (6 bases). The CDR3 is 17 amino acids. Trimming removed 6 bases from V and 2 bases from J, with 20 bases in between. The germline gives CDR1 LNHNV, CDR2 YYDKDF (reference sequence).

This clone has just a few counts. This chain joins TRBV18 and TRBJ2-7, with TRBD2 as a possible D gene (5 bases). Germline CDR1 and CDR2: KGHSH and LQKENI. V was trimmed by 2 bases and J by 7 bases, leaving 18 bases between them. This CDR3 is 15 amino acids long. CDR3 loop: CASSPEDFSRREQYF. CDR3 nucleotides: TGTGCCAGCTCACCAGAGGACTTCTCACGAAGGGAGCAGTACTTC.

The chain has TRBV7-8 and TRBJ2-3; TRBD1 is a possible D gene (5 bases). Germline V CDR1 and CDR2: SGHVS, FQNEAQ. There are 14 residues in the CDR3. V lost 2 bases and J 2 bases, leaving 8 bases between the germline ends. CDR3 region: CASSLNRYTDTQYF. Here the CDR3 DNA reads TGTGCCAGCAGCTTAAACAGGTACACAGATACGCAGTATTTT. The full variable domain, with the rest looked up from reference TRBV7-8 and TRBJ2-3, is GAGVSQSPRYKVAKRGQDVALRCDPISGHVSLFWYQQALGQGPEFLTYFQNEAQLDKSGLPSDRFFAERPEGSVSTLKIQRTQQEDSAVYLCASSLNRYTDTQYFGPGTRLTVL.

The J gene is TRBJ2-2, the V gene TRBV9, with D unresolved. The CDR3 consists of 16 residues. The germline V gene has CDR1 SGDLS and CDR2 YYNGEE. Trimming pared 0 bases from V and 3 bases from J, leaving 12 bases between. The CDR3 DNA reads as TGTGCCAGCAGCGTAGCACCTGGTGGAGACACCGGGGAGCTGTTTTTT. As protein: CASSVAPGGDTGELFF.

CDR3 sequence reads: CASSQTLNTEAFF. The CDR3 DNA sequence: TGCGCCAGCAGCCAGACTCTGAACACTGAAGCTTTCTTT. The chain recombines TRBV4-1 with TRBJ1-1; D unclear. Looked up from germline, CDR1 is MGHRA and CDR2 is YSYEKL. The CDR3 has 13 amino acids. With 3 bases removed from V and 0 bases from J, the gap between germline ends came to 5 bases.

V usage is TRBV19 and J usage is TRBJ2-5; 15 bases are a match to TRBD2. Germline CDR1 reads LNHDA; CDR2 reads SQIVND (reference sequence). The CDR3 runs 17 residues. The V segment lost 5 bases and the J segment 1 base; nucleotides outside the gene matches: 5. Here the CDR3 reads CASSPGLAGGGQETQYF. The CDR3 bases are TGTGCCAGTAGTCCGGGACTAGCGGGGGGCGGCCAAGAGACCCAGTACTTC. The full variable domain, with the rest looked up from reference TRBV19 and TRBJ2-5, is DGGITQSPKYLFRKEGQNVTLSCEQNLNHDAMYWYRQDPGQGLRLIYYSQIVNDFQKGDIAEGYSVSREKKESFPLTVTSAQKNPTAFYLCASSPGLAGGGQETQYFGPGTRLLVL.

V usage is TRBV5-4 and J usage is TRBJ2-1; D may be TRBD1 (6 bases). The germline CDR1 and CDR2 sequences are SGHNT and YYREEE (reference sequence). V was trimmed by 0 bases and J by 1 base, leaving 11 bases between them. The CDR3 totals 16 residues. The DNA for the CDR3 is TGTGCCAGCAGCTTGGAGGGGACACAATCCTACAATGAGCAGTTCTTC. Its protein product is CASSLEGTQSYNEQFF.

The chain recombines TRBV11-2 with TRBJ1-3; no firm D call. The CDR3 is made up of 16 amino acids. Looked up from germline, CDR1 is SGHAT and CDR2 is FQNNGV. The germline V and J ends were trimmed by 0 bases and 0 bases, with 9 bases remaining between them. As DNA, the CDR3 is TGTGCCAGCAGCTTAGATCAAGGGAGCTCTGGAAACACCATATATTTT. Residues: CASSLDQGSSGNTIYF.

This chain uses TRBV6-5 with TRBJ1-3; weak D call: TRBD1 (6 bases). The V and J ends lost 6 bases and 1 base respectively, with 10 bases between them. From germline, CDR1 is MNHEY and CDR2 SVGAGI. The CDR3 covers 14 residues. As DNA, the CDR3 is TGTGCCAGCAGCCTCACAGGGTCTGGAAACACCATATATTTT. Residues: CASSLTGSGNTIYF.

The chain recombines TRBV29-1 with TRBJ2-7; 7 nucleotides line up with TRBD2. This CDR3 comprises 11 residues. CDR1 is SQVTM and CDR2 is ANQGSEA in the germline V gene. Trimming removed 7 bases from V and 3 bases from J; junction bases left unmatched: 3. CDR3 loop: CSAGGGYEQYF. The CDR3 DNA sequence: TGCAGCGCTGGGGGGGGCTACGAGCAGTACTTC.

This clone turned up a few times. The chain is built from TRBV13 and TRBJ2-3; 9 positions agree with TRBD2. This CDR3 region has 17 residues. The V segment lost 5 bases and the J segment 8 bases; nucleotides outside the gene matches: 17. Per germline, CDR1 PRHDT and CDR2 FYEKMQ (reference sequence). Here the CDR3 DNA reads TGTGCCAGCAGCCCCCCAGTGCGGGGGGGCGGTTTTGGTACGCAGTATTTT. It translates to CASSPPVRGGGFGTQYF.

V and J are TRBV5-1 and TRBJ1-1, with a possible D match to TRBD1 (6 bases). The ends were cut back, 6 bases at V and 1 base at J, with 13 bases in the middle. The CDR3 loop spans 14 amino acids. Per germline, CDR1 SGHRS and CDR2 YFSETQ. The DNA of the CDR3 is TGCGCCAGCATGGAACAGGGTTCGAACACTGAAGCTTTCTTT. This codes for CASMEQGSNTEAFF.

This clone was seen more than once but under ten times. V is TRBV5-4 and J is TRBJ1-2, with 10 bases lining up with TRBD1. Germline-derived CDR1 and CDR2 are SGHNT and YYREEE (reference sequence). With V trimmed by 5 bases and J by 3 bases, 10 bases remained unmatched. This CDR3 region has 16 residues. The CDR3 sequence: CASRPRDRGSYYGYTF. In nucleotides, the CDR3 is TGTGCCAGCAGGCCCCGGGACAGGGGATCATACTATGGCTACACCTTC.

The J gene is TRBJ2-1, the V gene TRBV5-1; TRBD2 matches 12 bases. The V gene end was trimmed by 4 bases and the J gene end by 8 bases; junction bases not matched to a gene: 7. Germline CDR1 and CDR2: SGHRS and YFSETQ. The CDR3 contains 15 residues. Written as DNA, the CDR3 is TGCGCCAGCAGCACGCCTAGCGGGGGGGCCGATGAGCAGTTCTTC. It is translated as CASSTPSGGADEQFF.

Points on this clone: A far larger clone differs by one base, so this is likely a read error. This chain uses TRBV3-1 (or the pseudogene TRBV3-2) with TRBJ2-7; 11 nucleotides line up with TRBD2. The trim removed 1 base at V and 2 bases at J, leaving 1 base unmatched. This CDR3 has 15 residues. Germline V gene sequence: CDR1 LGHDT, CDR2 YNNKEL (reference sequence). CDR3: CASSQVSGGAYEQYF. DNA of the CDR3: TGTGCCAGCAGCCAAGTTAGCGGGGGGGCCTACGAGCAGTACTTC.

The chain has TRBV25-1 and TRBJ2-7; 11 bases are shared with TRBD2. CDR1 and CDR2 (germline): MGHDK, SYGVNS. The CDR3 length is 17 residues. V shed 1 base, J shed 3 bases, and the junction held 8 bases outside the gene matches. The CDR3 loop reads CASSELKLAGDNYEQYF. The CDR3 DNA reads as TGTGCCAGCAGTGAATTAAAACTAGCGGGGGACAACTACGAGCAGTACTTC.

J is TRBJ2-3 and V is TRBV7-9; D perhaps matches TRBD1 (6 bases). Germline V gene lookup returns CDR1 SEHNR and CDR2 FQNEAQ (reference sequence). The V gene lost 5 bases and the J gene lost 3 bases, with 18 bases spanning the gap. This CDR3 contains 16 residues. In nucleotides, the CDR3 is TGTGCCAGCAGCCCAGGGACACTCAAGACTACAGATACGCAGTATTTT. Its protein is CASSPGTLKTTDTQYF.

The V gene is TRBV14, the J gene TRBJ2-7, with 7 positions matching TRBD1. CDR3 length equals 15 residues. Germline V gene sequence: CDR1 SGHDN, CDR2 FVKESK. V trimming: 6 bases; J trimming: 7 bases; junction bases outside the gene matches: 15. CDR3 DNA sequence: TGTGCCAGCAGTATCAGGTGGCAGGGGGTGAGGGAGCAGTACTTC. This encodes CASSIRWQGVREQYF.

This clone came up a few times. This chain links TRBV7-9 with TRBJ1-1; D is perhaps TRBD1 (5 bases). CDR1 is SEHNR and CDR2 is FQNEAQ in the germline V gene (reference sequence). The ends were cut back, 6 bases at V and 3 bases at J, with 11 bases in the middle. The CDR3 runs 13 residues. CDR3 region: CASSFSGDTEAFF. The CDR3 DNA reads TGTGCCAGCAGTTTTTCGGGGGACACTGAAGCTTTCTTT.

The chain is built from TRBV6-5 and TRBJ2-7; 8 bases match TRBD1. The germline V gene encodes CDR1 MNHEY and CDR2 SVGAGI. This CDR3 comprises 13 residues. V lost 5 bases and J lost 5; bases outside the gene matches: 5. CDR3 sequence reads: CASSRQGRNEQYF. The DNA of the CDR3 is TGTGCCAGCAGTAGACAGGGGAGGAACGAGCAGTACTTC.

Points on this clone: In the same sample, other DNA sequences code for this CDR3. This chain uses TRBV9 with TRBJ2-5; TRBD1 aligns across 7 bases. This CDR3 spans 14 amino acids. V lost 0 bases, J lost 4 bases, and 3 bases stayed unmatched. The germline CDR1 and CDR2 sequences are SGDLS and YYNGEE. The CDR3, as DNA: TGTGCCAGCAGCGTAGGAGGGGGCAGAGAGACCCAGTACTTC. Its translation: CASSVGGGRETQYF.

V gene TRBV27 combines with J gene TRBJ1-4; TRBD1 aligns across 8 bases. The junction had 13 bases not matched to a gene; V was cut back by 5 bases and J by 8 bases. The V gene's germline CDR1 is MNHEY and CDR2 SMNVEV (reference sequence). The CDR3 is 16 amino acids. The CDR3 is CASSIGQGLLKEKLFF. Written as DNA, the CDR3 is TGTGCCAGCAGTATAGGACAGGGCCTCCTTAAAGAAAAACTGTTTTTT.

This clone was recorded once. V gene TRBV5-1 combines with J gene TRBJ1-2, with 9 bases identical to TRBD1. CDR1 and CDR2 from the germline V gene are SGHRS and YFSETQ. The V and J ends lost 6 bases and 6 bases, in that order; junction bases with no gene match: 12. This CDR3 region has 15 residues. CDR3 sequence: CASTEPGQGADGYTF. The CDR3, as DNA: TGCGCCAGCACAGAACCGGGACAGGGTGCCGATGGCTACACCTTC.

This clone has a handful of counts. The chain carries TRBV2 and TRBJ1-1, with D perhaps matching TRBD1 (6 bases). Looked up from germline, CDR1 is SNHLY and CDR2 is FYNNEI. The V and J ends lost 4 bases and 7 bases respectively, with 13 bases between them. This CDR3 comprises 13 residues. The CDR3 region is CASSVTPRGEAFF. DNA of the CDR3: TGTGCCAGCAGTGTAACTCCCAGGGGTGAAGCTTTCTTT. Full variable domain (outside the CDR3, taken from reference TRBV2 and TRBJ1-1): EPEVTQTPSHQVTQMGQEVILRCVPISNHLYFYWYRQILGQKVEFLVSFYNNEISEKSEIFDDQFSVERPDGSNFTLKIRSTKLEDSAMYFCASSVTPRGEAFFGQGTRLTVV.